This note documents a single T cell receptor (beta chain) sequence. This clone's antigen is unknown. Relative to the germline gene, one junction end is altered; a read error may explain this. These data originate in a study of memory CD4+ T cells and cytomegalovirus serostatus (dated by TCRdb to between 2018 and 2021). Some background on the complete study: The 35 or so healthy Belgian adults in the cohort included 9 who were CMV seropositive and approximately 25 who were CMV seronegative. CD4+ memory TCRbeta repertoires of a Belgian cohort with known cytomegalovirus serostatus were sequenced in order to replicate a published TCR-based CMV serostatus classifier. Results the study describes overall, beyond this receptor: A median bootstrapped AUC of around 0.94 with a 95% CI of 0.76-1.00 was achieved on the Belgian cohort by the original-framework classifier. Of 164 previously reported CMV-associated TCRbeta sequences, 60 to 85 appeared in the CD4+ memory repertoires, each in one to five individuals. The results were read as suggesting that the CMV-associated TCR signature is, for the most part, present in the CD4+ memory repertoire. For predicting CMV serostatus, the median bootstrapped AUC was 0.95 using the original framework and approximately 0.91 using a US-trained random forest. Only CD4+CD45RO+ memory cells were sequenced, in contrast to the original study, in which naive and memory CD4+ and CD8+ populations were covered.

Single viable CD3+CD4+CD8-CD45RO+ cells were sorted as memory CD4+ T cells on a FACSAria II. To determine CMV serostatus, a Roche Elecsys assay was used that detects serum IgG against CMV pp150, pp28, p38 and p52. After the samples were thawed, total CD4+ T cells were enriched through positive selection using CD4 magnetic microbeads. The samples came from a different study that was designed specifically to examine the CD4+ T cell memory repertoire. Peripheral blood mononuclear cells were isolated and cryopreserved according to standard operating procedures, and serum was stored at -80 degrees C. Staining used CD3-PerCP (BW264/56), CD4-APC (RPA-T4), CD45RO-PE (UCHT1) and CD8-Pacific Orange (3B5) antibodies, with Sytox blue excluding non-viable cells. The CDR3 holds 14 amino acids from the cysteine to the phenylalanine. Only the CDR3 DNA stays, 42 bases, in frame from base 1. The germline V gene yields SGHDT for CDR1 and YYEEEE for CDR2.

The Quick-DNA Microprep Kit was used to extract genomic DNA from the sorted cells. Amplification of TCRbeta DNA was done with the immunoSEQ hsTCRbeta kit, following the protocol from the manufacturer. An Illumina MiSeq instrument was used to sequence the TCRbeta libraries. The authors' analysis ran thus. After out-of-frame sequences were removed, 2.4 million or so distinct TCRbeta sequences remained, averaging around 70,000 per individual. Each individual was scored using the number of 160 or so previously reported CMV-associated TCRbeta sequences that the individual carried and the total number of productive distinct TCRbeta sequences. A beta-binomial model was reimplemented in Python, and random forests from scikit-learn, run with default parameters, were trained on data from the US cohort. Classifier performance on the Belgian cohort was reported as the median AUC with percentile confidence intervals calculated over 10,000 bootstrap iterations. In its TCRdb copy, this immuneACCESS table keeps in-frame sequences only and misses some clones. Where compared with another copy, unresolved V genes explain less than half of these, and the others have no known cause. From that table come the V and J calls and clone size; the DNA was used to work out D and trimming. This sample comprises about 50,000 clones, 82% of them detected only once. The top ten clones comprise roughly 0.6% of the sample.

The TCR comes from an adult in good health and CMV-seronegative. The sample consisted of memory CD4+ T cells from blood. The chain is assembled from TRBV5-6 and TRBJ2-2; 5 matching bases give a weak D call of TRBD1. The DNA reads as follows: TGTGCCAGCAGATTGGGGCGCGGAACCGGGGAGCTGTTTTTT. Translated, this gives CASRLGRGTGELFF.